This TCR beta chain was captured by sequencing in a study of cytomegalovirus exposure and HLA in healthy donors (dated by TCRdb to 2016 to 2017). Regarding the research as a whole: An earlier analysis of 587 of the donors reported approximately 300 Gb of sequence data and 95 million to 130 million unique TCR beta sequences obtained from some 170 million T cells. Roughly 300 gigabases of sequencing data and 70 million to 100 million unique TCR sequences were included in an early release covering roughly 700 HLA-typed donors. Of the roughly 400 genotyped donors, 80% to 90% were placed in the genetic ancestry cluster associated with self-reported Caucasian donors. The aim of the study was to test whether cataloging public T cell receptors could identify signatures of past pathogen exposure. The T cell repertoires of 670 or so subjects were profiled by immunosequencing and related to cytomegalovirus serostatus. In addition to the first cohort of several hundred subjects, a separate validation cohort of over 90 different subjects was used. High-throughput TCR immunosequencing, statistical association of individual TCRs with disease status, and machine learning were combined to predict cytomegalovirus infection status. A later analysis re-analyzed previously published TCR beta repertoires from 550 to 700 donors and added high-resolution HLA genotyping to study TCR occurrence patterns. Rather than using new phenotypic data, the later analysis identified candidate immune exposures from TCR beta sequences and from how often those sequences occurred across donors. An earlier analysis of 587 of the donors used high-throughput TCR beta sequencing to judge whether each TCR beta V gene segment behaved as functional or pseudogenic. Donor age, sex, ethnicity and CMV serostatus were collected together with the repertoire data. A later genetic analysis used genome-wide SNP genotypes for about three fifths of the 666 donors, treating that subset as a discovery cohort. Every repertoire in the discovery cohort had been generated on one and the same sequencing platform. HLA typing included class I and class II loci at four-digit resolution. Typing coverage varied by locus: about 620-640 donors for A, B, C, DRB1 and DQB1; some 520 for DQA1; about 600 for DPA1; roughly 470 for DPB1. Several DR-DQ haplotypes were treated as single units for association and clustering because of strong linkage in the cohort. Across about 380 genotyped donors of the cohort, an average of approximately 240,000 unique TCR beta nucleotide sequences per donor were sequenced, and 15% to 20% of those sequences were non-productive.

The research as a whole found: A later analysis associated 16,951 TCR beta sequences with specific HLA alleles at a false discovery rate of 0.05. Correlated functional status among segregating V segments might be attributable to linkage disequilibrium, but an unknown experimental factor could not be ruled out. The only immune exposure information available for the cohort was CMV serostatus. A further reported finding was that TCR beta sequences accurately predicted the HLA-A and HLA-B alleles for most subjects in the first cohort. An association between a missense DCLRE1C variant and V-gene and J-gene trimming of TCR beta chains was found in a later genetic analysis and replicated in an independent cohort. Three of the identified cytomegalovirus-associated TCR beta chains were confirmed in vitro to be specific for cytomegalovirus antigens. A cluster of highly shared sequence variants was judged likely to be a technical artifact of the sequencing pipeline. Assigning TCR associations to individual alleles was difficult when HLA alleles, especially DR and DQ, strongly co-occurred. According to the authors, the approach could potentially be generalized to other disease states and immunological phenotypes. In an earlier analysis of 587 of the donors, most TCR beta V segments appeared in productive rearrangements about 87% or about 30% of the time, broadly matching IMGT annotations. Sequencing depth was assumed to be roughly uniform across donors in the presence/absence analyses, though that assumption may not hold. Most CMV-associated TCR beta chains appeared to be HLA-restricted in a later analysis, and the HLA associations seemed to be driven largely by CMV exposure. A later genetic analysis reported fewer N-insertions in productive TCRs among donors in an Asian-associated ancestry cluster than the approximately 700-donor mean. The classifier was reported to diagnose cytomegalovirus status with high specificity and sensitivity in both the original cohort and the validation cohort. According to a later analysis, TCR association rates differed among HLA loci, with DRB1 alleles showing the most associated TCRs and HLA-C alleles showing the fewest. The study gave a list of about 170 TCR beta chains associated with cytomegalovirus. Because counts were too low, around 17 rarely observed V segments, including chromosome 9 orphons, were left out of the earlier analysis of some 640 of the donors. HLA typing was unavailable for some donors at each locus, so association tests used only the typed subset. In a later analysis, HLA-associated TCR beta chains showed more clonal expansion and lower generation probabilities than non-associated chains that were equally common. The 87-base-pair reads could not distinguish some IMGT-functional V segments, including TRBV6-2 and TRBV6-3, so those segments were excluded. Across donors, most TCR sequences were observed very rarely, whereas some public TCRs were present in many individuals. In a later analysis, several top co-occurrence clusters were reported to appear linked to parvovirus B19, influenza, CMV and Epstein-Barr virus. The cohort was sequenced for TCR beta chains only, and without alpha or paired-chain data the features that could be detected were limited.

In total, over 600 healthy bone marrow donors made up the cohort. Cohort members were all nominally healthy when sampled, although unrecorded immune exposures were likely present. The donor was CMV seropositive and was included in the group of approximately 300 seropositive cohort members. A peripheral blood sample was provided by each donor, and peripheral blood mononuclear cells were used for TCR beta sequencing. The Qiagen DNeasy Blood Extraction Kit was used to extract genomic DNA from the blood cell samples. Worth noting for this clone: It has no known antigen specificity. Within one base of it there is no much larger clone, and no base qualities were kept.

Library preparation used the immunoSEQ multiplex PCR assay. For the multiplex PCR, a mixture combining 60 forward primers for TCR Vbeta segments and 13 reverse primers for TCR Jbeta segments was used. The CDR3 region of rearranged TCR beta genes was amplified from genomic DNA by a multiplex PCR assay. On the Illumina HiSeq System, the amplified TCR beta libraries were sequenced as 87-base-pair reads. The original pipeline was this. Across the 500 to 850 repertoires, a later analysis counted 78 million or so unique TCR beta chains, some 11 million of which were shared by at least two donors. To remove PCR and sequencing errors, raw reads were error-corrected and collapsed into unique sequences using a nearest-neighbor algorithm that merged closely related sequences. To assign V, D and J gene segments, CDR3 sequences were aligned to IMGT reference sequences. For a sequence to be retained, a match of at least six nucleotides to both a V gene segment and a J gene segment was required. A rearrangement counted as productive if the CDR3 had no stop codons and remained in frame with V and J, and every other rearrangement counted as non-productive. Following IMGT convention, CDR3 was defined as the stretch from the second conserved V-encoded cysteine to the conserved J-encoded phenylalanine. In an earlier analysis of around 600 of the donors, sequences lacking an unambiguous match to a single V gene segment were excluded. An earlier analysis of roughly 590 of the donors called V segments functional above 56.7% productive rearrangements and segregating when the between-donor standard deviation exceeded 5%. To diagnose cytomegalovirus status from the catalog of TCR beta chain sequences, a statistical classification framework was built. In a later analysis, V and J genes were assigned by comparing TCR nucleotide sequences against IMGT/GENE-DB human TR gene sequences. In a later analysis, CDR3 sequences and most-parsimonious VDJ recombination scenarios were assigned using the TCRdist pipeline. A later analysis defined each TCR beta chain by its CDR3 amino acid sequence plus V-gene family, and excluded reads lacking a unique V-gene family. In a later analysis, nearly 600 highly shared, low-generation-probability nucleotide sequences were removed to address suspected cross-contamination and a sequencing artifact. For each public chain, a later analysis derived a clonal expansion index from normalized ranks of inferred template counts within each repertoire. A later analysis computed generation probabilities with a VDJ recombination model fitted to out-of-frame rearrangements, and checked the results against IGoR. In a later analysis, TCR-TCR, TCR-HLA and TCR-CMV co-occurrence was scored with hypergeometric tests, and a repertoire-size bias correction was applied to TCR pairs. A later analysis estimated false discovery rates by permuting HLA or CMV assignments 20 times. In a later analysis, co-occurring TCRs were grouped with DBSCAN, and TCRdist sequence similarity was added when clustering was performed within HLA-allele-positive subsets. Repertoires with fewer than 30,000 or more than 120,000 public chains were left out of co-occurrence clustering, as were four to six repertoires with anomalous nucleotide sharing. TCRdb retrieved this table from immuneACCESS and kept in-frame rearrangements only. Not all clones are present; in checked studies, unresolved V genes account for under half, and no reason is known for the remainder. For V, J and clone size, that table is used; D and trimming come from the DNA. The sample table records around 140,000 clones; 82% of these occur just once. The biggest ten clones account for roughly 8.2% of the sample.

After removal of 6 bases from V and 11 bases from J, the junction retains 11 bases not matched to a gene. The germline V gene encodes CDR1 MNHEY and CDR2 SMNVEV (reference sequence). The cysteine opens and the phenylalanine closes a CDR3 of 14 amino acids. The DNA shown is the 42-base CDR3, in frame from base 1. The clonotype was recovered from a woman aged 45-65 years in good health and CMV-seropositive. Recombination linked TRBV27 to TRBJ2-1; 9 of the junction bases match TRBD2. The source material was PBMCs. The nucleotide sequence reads TGTGCCAGCAGCTCCGTAGCGGGAGTCGGTAAGCAGTTCTTC. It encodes CASSSVAGVGKQFF.